This TCR beta chain was observed in a study of blood T cell repertoires in COVID-19. Turning to the study itself: PBMCs, B-cell-depleted T cells, or T cells were the source of the cDNA or gDNA that made up the material.

The table came from immunoSEQ multiplex PCR; TCRdb's copy has only in-frame clones and leaves some out. The repertoire holds tens of thousands of clones, with 88% as singletons. Germline CDR1 reads GTSNPN; CDR2 reads SVGIG (reference sequence). The CDR3 contains 16 residues. Trimming took 1 base from V and 0 from J, leaving 13 bases between them. The TCR originated in a man aged 45 to 65 with active COVID-19. The material sequenced was peripheral blood. V usage is TRBV30 and J usage is TRBJ1-5; D ambiguous. The CDR3 nucleotides read TGTGCCTGGAGTGGCGGGGTTCTTCTTAGCAATCAGCCCCAGCATTTT. It translates to CAWSGGVLLSNQPQHF.